This T cell receptor (beta chain) was captured in a study of circulating and synovial CD4+ cells in juvenile arthritis. General observations from the study: These blood cells shared more CDR3 sequences with synovium than bulk blood. Bulk blood CD4 samples held at least an order of magnitude more or fewer genomes than CPL. Some such blood samples were as oligoclonal as synovium.

Generated by immunoSEQ multiplex PCR, the TCRdb table keeps only in-frame clones and is missing some. The sample carries about 35,000 clones, more than 90% recorded once. Sequenced samples came from active juvenile idiopathic arthritis patients. Concerning this clone itself: The antigen is undetermined.

J gave up 5 bases and V 6 bases, and 9 bases lay outside the gene matches. Germline CDR1 SGHTA, CDR2 FQGNSA. The CDR3 is 14 amino acids. This chain uses TRBV7-2 with TRBJ1-1; 7 bases map to TRBD1. The specimen was CD4+ T cells from blood. The sequence was collected from a human donor with juvenile idiopathic arthritis. The CDR3 loop reads CASSPARGTTEAFF. As DNA, the CDR3 is TGTGCCAGCAGTCCGGCCAGGGGGACGACTGAAGCTTTCTTT.